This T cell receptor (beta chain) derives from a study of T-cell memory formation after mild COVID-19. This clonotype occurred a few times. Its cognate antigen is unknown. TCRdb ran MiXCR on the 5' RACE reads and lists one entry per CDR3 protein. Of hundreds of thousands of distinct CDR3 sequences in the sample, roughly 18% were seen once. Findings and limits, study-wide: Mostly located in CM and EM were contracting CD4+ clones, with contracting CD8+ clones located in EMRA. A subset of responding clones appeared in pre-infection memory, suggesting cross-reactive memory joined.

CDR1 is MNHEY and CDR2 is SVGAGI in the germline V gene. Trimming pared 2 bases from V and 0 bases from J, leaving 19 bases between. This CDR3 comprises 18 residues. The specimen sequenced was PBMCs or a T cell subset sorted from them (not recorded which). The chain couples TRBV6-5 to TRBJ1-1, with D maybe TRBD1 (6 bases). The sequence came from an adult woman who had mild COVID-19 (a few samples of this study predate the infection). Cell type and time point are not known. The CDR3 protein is CASSYGGHLLGLNTEAFF. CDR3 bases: TGTGCCAGCAGTTACGGGGGACACCTGTTGGGCCTGAACACTGAAGCTTTCTTT.